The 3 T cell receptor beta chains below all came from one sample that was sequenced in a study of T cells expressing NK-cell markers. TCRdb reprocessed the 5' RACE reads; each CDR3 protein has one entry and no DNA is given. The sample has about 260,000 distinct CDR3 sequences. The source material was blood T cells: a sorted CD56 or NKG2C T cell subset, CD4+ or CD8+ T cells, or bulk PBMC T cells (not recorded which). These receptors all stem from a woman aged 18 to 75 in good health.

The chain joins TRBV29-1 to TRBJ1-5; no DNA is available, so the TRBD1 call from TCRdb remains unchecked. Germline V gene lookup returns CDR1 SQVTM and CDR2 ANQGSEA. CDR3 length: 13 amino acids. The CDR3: CSARTGRDQPQHF.

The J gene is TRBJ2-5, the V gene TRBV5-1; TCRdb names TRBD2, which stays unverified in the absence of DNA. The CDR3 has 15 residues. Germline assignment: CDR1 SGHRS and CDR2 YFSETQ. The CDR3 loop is CASSLGAGGRETQYF.

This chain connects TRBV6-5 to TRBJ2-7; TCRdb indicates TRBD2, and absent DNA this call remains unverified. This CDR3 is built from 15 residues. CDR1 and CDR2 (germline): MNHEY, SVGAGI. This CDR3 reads CASSNTLAGPYEQYF.